This T cell receptor beta chain was sequenced for a study of patients and donors after allogeneic stem cell transplantation. TCRdb reanalysed the RT-PCR reads using MiXCR and keeps one entry per CDR3 protein. The sample includes approximately 11,000 distinct CDR3 sequences, around 20% seen only once; the top ten take about 56%. This clonotype showed up many times. There are 12 residues in the CDR3. V was trimmed by 5 bases and J by 8 bases, leaving 12 bases between them. Sequenced: blood, either unsorted or a sorted T cell fraction (not recorded which). The rearrangement links TRBV12-3 or TRBV12-4 to TRBJ1-2; possible D gene TRBD1, 5 bases. This clonotype originated in a human donor who was either an allogeneic HSCT recipient or a stem cell or donor lymphocyte infusion donor (not recorded which). It is not recorded whose cells these are; they may come from a transplant donor. This CDR3 reads CASSPGTAGYTF. CDR3 nucleotides: TGTGCCAGCAGTCCCGGGACGGCGGGCTACACCTTC.